Below are 3 T cell receptor beta chains sequenced from a single sample in a study of cytomegalovirus exposure and HLA in healthy donors. Both 60 Vbeta primers and 13 Jbeta primers went into the PCR. Generated by immunoSEQ multiplex PCR, the TCRdb table keeps only in-frame clones and is missing some. The repertoire holds fewer than 85,000 clones, with around 79% as singletons. What was sequenced was PBMCs. Receptors were obtained from a man between 18 and 35 years old in good health and CMV-seropositive.

This sequence joins TRBV18 and TRBJ1-1; D unclear. Trimming left V 6 bases short and J 1 base short, with 9 bases between. In germline, CDR1 is KGHSH, CDR2 LQKENI. CDR3 length: 13 residues. CDR3 protein: CASSGGRNTEAFF. The CDR3 nucleotides are TGTGCCAGCTCGGGAGGGAGGAACACTGAAGCTTTCTTT. Supplemented by reference TRBV18 and TRBJ1-1, the full variable domain reads NAGVMQNPRHLVRRRGQEARLRCSPMKGHSHVYWYRQLPEEGLKFMVYLQKENIIDESGMPKERFSAEFPKEGPSILRIQQVVRGDSAAYFCASSGGRNTEAFFGQGTRLTVV.

This chain joins TRBV7-9 and TRBJ1-5; D gene ambiguous. The V end lost 5 bases, the J end lost 4 bases, and 9 bases lay between the germline ends. The germline V gene encodes CDR1 SEHNR and CDR2 FQNEAQ (reference sequence). The CDR3 consists of 13 residues. For the CDR3, the DNA is TGTGCCAGCAGCGGAGGAGGGAATCAGCCCCAGCATTTT. Translation gives CASSGGGNQPQHF.

V gene TRBV13 combines with J gene TRBJ2-7; D gene unclear. The V end lost 5 bases, the J end lost 2 bases, and 4 bases lay between the germline ends. Germline CDR1 is PRHDT and CDR2 is FYEKMQ (reference sequence). The CDR3 is made up of 11 amino acids. The CDR3 loop is CASSTPYEQYF. The CDR3, as DNA: TGTGCCAGCAGCACTCCCTACGAGCAGTACTTC.